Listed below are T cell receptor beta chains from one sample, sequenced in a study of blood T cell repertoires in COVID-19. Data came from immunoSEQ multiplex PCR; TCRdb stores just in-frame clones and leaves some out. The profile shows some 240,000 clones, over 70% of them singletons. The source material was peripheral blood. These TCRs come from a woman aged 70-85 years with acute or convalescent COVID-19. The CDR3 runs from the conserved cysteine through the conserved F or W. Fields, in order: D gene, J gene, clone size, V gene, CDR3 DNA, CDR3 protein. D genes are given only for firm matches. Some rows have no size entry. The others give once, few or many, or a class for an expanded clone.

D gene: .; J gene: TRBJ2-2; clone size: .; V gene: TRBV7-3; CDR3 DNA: TGTGCCAGCAGCTCAGTCCCAAACACCGGGGAGCTGTTTTTT; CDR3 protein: CASSSVPNTGELFF
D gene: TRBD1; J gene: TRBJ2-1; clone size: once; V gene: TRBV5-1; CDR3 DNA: TGCGCCAGCAGCTTGGGACAGGGGTCCTACAATGAGCAGTTCTTC; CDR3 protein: CASSLGQGSYNEQFF
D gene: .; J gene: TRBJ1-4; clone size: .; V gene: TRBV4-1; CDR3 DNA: TGCGCCACCGCCGGGTCAGCCACTAATGAAAAACTGTTTTTT; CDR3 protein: CATAGSATNEKLFF
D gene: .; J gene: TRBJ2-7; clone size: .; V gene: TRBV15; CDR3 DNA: TGTGCCACCAGCAGAGATATGTACGAGCAGTACTTC; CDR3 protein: CATSRDMYEQYF
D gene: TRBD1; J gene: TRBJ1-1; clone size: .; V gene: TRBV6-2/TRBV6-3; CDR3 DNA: TGTGCCAGCAGTTCTCCGGGACAGGGAACTGAAGCTTTCTTT; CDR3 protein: CASSSPGQGTEAFF
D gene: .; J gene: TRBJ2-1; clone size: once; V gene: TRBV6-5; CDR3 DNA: TGTGCCAGCAGTTACTCAGCCGTGCACAATGAGCAGTTCTTC; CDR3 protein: CASSYSAVHNEQFF
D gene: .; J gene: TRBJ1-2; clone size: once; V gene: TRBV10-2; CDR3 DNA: TGCGCCAGCAGACCCACCGGGGGCTATGGCTACACCTTC; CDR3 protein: CASRPTGGYGYTF
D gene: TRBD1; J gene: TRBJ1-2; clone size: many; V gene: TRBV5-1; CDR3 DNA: TGCGCCAGCAGCTCGCAATCCGGGACAGGGGGATCTGGCTACACCTTC; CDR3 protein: CASSSQSGTGGSGYTF
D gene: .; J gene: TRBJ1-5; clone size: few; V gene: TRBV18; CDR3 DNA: TGTGCCAGCTCGACTGCTAATCAGCCCCAGCATTTT; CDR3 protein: CASSTANQPQHF
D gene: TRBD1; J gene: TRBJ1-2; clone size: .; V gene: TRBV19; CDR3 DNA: TGTGCCAGTACTGCCCAGGGGGCGAACTATGGCTACACCTTC; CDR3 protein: CASTAQGANYGYTF
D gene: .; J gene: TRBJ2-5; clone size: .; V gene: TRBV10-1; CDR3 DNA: TGCGCCAGCAGTGAGTCGTCCCGGGGGACCCAGTACTTC; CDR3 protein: CASSESSRGTQYF
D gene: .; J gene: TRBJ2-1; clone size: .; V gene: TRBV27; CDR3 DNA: TGTGCCAGCAGCAAATACAATGAGCAGTTCTTC; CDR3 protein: CASSKYNEQFF
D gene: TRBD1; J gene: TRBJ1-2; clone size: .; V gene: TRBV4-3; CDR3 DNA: TGCGCCAGCAGCCAAGATGACAGGGGGCCCCATGGCTACACCTTC; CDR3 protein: CASSQDDRGPHGYTF
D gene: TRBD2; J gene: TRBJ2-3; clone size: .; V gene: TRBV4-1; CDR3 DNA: TGCGCCAGCAGCCTCGTGGGGGGGGGAAGCACAGATACGCAGTATTTT; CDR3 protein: CASSLVGGGSTDTQYF